This TCR beta chain was sequenced in a study of shared clonotypes between healthy human individuals. Method: immunoSEQ multiplex PCR; TCRdb's copy keeps in-frame clones and lacks some. The data contain around 2.3 million clones, around 95% of them singletons. The sequence came from a man aged 18 to 30 in good health. Sequencing used naive CD4+ T cells sorted from blood. Subset described: CD45RA+ positively selected.

In DNA, the CDR3 is TGCGCCAGCAGTCAGGTTTGGTTCGCGGGGGCCGACAATGAGCAGTTCTTC. The encoded protein is CASSQVWFAGADNEQFF. This chain links TRBV5-1 with TRBJ2-1; D possibly corresponds to TRBD2 (7 bases). The CDR3 is 17 amino acids. Germline CDR1 reads SGHRS; CDR2 reads YFSETQ. Between the trimmed V and J ends, which lost 5 bases and 5 bases, there was a span of 23 bases. The full variable domain, completed using reference TRBV5-1 and TRBJ2-1, is KAGVTQTPRYLIKTRGQQVTLSCSPISGHRSVSWYQQTPGQGLQFLFEYFSETQRNKGNFPGRFSGRQFSNSRSEMNVSTLELGDSALYLCASSQVWFAGADNEQFFGPGTRLTVL.